Listed here are 4 T cell receptor beta chains from one sample, sequenced in a study of T cell responses to AZD1222 COVID-19 vaccine listed by TCRdb under 2021. Receptors were amplified or captured by the immunoSEQ multiplex PCR assay. TCRdb obtained this table from immuneACCESS and retained in-frame rearrangements with V and J assigned. These tables miss some clones; where compared with another copy, unresolved V genes account for less than half of the shortfall, and the remainder is unexplained. The sample table shows about 120,000 clones, and nearly 90% are seen once. The ten largest clones add up to almost 4.5% of the sample. The time point label, as the study defines it: baseline before first vaccination. The source material was peripheral blood, sampled on day 0 of AZD1222 vaccination. The receptors were gathered from an adult in good health.

The rearrangement uses TRBV19 and TRBJ2-3; 14 positions agree with TRBD2. Losses at the gene ends were 5 bases for V and 6 bases for J; bases not matched to a gene: 10. The length of the CDR3 is 17 residues. In germline, CDR1 is LNHDA, CDR2 SQIVND (reference sequence). DNA for the CDR3: TGTGCCAGTAGTCCCCAGGGACTAGCGGGAGACGGGGATACGCAGTATTTT. This gives the protein CASSPQGLAGDGDTQYF.

V is TRBV5-6 and J is TRBJ2-1; 11 bases match TRBD2. The CDR3 totals 16 residues. Germline values: CDR1 SGHDT, CDR2 YYEEEE. V lost 4 bases to trimming and J lost 10 bases; unmatched junction nucleotides: 13. The CDR3 nucleotides are TGTGCCAGCAGCGGGCAGGCTAGCGGGAGGCGTGGGGAGCAGTTCTTC. Translation: CASSGQASGRRGEQFF.

The chain recombines TRBV20-1 with TRBJ2-3; tentative D call: TRBD2 (6 bases). The germline V gene encodes CDR1 DFQATT and CDR2 SNEGSKA (reference sequence). The V and J ends lost 3 bases and 3 bases respectively, with 13 bases between them. This CDR3 contains 14 residues. The CDR3 sequence: CSASRAAGTDTQYF. The CDR3 DNA follows: TGCAGTGCTAGTCGAGCGGCGGGGACAGATACGCAGTATTTT.

The chain combines TRBV6-1 with TRBJ1-2, with a tentative D call TRBD1 (5 bases). Germline assignment: CDR1 MNHNS and CDR2 SASEGT. V shed 3 bases and J shed 4 bases, with 9 bases lying between them. The CDR3 is made up of 13 amino acids. CDR3: CASSEGGGYGYTF. The CDR3 DNA reads TGTGCCAGCAGTGAGGGGGGGGGCTATGGCTACACCTTC.